A selection of T cell receptor beta chains follows, all from one sample in a study of blood T cells in healthy people across ages. TCRdb re-derived calls from the 5' RACE reads in MiXCR, one entry per CDR3 protein. This sample has 1.5 million or so distinct CDR3 sequences, with approximately 39% found just once. The sequenced material came from blood. Receptors were obtained from a woman aged 18-29 years in good health. Both conserved end residues are part of each CDR3. A D gene is named only where the DNA matches it firmly. Part of the rows lack a size; the others show once, few, many or a class for expanded clones.

few	TRBJ1-2	TRBV3-1	TRBD1	CASSQMTGGFRYTF	TGTGCCAGCAGCCAAATGACAGGGGGTTTTCGCTACACCTTC
NA	TRBJ1-1	TRBV30	NA	CAWSENTETEAFF	TGTGCCTGGAGTGAGAATACAGAAACTGAAGCTTTCTTT
NA	TRBJ1-3	TRBV7-2	NA	CASSLYVSGNTIYF	TGTGCCAGCAGCCTGTACGTCTCTGGAAACACCATATATTTT
NA	TRBJ2-1	TRBV27	NA	CASSLTRGVGEQFF	TGTGCCAGCAGTTTAACTAGGGGGGTAGGTGAGCAGTTCTTC
NA	TRBJ2-1	TRBV20-1	TRBD2	CSARDSGGNNEQFF	TGCAGTGCTAGAGATAGCGGGGGAAACAATGAGCAGTTCTTC
NA	TRBJ2-3	TRBV20-1	NA	CSANKVATQYF	TGCAGTGCTAACAAGGTGGCTACGCAGTATTTT
NA	TRBJ1-5	TRBV4-3	NA	CASSQRWTGNQPQHF	TGCGCCAGCAGCCAGAGATGGACCGGCAATCAGCCCCAGCATTTT
few	TRBJ2-1	TRBV15	NA	CATSRDLSSSYNEQFF	TGTGCCACCAGCAGAGACTTGTCCAGCTCCTACAATGAGCAGTTCTTC
NA	TRBJ1-1	TRBV5-1	NA	CASSLVPTAEAFF	TGCGCCAGCAGCTTGGTTCCGACAGCTGAAGCTTTCTTT
NA	TRBJ2-1	TRBV4-1	TRBD2	CASSQASGGVFF	TGCGCCAGCAGCCAAGCTAGCGGGGGGGTGTTCTTC
NA	TRBJ1-1	TRBV6-5	NA	CASSLGGGYTEAFF	TGTGCCAGCAGTCTAGGGGGGGGCTACACTGAAGCTTTCTTT
NA	TRBJ1-1	TRBV20-1	TRBD1	CSARPHRGGTEAFF	TGCAGTGCTAGACCCCACAGGGGAGGAACTGAAGCTTTCTTT
NA	TRBJ2-3	TRBV27	NA	CASCNRVPSTDTQYF	TGTGCCAGTTGCAACAGGGTGCCGAGCACAGATACGCAGTATTTT
few	TRBJ1-5	TRBV20-1	NA	CSARVSGDQPQHF	TGCAGTGCTAGAGTCTCAGGCGATCAGCCCCAGCATTTT
few	TRBJ1-2	TRBV6-5	NA	CASSRDYPPQRGYTF	TGTGCCAGCAGCCGGGACTATCCACCCCAGCGTGGCTACACCTTC
NA	TRBJ2-5	TRBV3-1	TRBD2	CASSQELAEQETQYF	TGTGCCAGCAGCCAAGAACTAGCGGAGCAAGAGACCCAGTACTTC
NA	TRBJ2-1	TRBV15	TRBD2	CATSLGLAGQGNEQFF	TGTGCCACCAGTCTTGGACTAGCGGGACAGGGCAATGAGCAGTTCTTC
few	TRBJ1-6	TRBV20-1	NA	CSAKGVSYNSPLHF	TGCAGTGCTAAGGGCGTCTCCTATAATTCACCCCTCCACTTT
once	TRBJ2-7	TRBV15	NA	CTTSRDSQQSNEQYF	TGTACCACCAGCAGAGATAGTCAGCAGTCGAACGAGCAGTACTTC
NA	TRBJ2-3	TRBV4-3	TRBD2	CASSLASGRRTDTQYF	TGCGCCAGCAGCCTTGCTAGCGGGAGACGGACAGATACGCAGTATTTT
NA	TRBJ1-2	TRBV28	NA	CAGSLNLKGYTF	TGTGCCGGCAGTTTAAACCTTAAGGGCTACACCTTC
NA	TRBJ2-7	TRBV10-3	NA	CAISEPLGEQYF	TGTGCCATCAGTGAGCCGCTGGGGGAGCAGTACTTC
NA	TRBJ2-7	TRBV6-1	NA	CASSPSGGRIGIYEQYF	TGTGCCAGCAGTCCGTCTGGGGGCCGAATAGGGATCTACGAGCAGTACTTC
NA	TRBJ2-2	TRBV20-1	NA	CSARDTVWATGELFF	TGCAGTGCTAGAGATACGGTGTGGGCCACCGGGGAGCTGTTTTTT
NA	TRBJ2-4	TRBV5-1	NA	CASSLVAGKNIQYF	TGCGCCAGCAGCTTGGTGGCAGGGAAAAACATTCAGTACTTC
NA	TRBJ2-5	TRBV21-1	NA	CASSTTVQETQYF	TGTGCCAGCAGCACGACAGTACAAGAGACCCAGTACTTC
NA	TRBJ2-1	TRBV7-2	TRBD2	CASGLGYSTSGPYNEQFF	TGTGCCAGCGGCTTAGGGTATTCGACTAGCGGTCCTTACAATGAGCAGTTCTTC
many	TRBJ2-1	TRBV7-2	NA	CASSLLGSEQFF	TGCGCCAGCTCCCTTCTGGGTAGTGAGCAGTTCTTC